The 26 T cell receptor beta chains presented below share a single source sample, sequenced in a study of CD8 T cells in Susac syndrome. Random hexamers served to reverse transcribe roughly 0.5 to 1 ug RNA. TCRdb used MiXCR to reprocess the immunoSEQ multiplex PCR reads, holding one entry per CDR3 protein. The table records fewer than 70,000 distinct CDR3 sequences, about 95% of them present only once. The sequenced material came from CD8+ T cells from PBMCs. Every receptor here comes from a human donor in good health.

The gene calls are TRBV29-1 and TRBJ1-1; D remains unclear. The CDR3 has 15 residues. In germline, CDR1 is SQVTM, CDR2 ANQGSEA. V was pared by 0 bases and J by 0 bases, with 11 bases between. The CDR3 sequence is CSVEERNLMNTEAFF. CDR3 bases: TGCAGCGTTGAAGAGCGGAATTTGATGAACACTGAAGCTTTCTTT.

V and J are TRBV13 and TRBJ2-5, with a tentative D call TRBD1 (6 bases). The V end was cut by 3 bases, the J end by 3 bases, with 11 bases between. Germline-derived CDR1 and CDR2 are PRHDT and FYEKMQ (reference sequence). The CDR3 totals 14 residues. This chain's CDR3 is CASSFQGMKETQYF. The CDR3 DNA reads as TGTGCCAGCAGCTTTCAGGGGATGAAAGAGACCCAGTACTTC.

A single count supports this clonotype. The rearrangement joins TRBV23-1 to TRBJ1-2; 11 nucleotides align to TRBD1. TRBV23-1 is known as an ORF, though its function is uncertain. J gave up 7 bases and V 6 bases, and 10 bases lay outside the gene matches. The CDR3 has 15 residues. In DNA, the CDR3 is TGCGCCAGCAGAAATTCGAGGACAGGGGGCCCTGGCTACACCTTC. Its protein product is CASRNSRTGGPGYTF.

V is TRBV27 and J is TRBJ2-7; tentatively, D is TRBD1 (6 bases). Germline CDR1 MNHEY, CDR2 SMNVEV (reference sequence). This CDR3 contains 15 residues. Trimming removed 3 bases at V and 5 bases at J, with 17 bases between. CDR3 loop: CASSFTGLLGDEQYF. CDR3 nucleotide sequence: TGTGCCAGCAGTTTCACAGGGCTCCTCGGCGACGAGCAGTACTTC.

The rearrangement links TRBV6-5 to TRBJ2-3, with D perhaps TRBD2 (6 bases). CDR3 length: 12 residues. The V end was cut by 5 bases, the J end by 9 bases, with 12 bases between. Looked up from germline, CDR1 is MNHEY and CDR2 is SVGAGI. The DNA of the CDR3 is TGTGCCAGCAGTGTCGGGGGATCAACGCAGTATTTT. It specifies CASSVGGSTQYF.

The chain carries TRBV5-1 and TRBJ2-7; D is ambiguous. V was pared by 0 bases and J by 2 bases, with 9 bases between. The CDR3 contains 14 residues. CDR1 and CDR2 from the germline V gene are SGHRS and YFSETQ. The chain's CDR3 is CASSLDPLAYEQYV. The DNA of the CDR3 is TGCGCCAGCAGCTTGGACCCTCTAGCCTACGAGCAGTACGTC.

This clonotype was seen once. The chain couples TRBV13 to TRBJ2-1; D is uncertain. Between the trimmed V and J ends, which lost 1 base and 10 bases, there was a span of 5 bases. The CDR3 is made up of 11 amino acids. The germline CDR1 and CDR2 sequences are PRHDT and FYEKMQ (reference sequence). This chain's CDR3 is CASSLASEQFF. Here the CDR3 DNA reads TGTGCCAGCAGCTTAGCTTCGGAGCAGTTCTTC.

The genes are TRBV7-2 and TRBJ2-3; TRBD2 might be the D (5 bases). Germline V gives CDR1 SGHTA, CDR2 FQGNSA. The CDR3 spans 16 residues. Trimming removed 5 bases from V and 5 bases from J, with 20 bases in between. As DNA, the CDR3 is TGTGCCAGCAGCGCCCACCCAGGACTGTCGGGAGATACGCAGTATTTT. Translation: CASSAHPGLSGDTQYF.

The rearrangement joins TRBV6-1 to TRBJ2-7, with D maybe TRBD2 (5 bases). V lost 7 bases, J lost 4 bases, and 14 bases lay in between. The CDR3 totals 13 residues. Germline CDR1 reads MNHNS; CDR2 reads SASEGT. Written as DNA, the CDR3 is TGTGCCAGCACGGGGTTGGGGTGGTACGAGCAGTACGTC. This sequence encodes CASTGLGWYEQYV.

On this clonotype itself: One end of the junction fails to match germline, which may point to a read error. The chain recombines TRBV29-1 with TRBJ2-2; D might be TRBD2 (6 bases). This CDR3 spans 16 amino acids. CDR1 and CDR2 (germline): SQVTM, ANQGSEA. For the CDR3, the DNA is TGCAGCGTTGAAGGATCTCAGGGACTGAACACCGGGAAGCTGTTTTTT. This encodes CSVEGSQGLNTGKLFF.

Note on this clonotype: Compared with germline, one end of the junction differs, possibly owing to a read error. The rearrangement uses TRBV5-8 and TRBJ1-1; D is unclear. CDR3 length: 14 residues. Per the germline V gene, CDR1 is SGHTS and CDR2 is YDEGEE. CDR3 sequence reads: CASCLPWTNTEAFF. In DNA form, the CDR3 reads TGTGCCAGCTGCTTACCTTGGACGAACACTGAAGCTTTCTTT.

This chain connects TRBV7-9 to TRBJ1-2, with 10 bases matching TRBD1. Germline values: CDR1 SEHNR, CDR2 FQNEAQ (reference sequence). Unmatched junction bases numbered 13, after V lost 4 bases and J lost 8 bases. The CDR3 runs 16 residues. The chain's CDR3 is CASSSRDRGLLEGYTF. CDR3 DNA: TGTGCCAGCAGCTCCCGGGACAGGGGACTTCTCGAGGGCTACACCTTC.

The CDR3 loop is CASSLGGAITGELFF. CDR3 in DNA: TGTGCCAGCAGCTTAGGGGGGGCCATCACCGGGGAGCTGTTTTTT. The rearrangement links TRBV7-3 to TRBJ2-2, with a weak D call TRBD2 (7 bases). V lost 2 bases to trimming and J lost 4 bases, with 11 bases between them. The CDR3 extends over 15 amino acids. The germline V gene encodes CDR1 SGHTA and CDR2 FQGTGA. Supplemented by reference TRBV7-3 and TRBJ2-2, the full variable domain reads GAGVSQTPSNKVTEKGKYVELRCDPISGHTALYWYRQSLGQGPEFLIYFQGTGAADDSGLPNDRFFAVRPEGSVSTLKIQRTERGDSAVYLCASSLGGAITGELFFGEGSRLTVL.

The chain couples TRBV15 to TRBJ2-4, with a weak D call TRBD1 (6 bases). The CDR3 covers 13 residues. In germline, CDR1 is LNHNV, CDR2 YYDKDF (reference sequence). Trimming stripped 5 bases from V and 8 bases from J, with 13 bases between. The CDR3 DNA sequence: TGTGCCACCAGCGTCAGGGGTTCTGACATTCAGTACTTC. It is translated as CATSVRGSDIQYF.

The rearrangement uses TRBV7-9 and TRBJ2-1, with 10 bases fitting TRBD2. Losses at the gene ends were 5 bases for V and 6 bases for J; bases not matched to a gene: 4. The CDR3 runs to 14 residues. Looked up from germline, CDR1 is SEHNR and CDR2 is FQNEAQ (reference sequence). The CDR3, as DNA: TGTGCCAGCAGCACAGCGGGGGGGCGCAATGAGCAGTTCTTC. Its protein product is CASSTAGGRNEQFF.

This clonotype was recorded a few times. The V gene is TRBV13, the J gene TRBJ2-7, with a tentative D call TRBD2 (6 bases). Per the germline V gene, CDR1 is PRHDT and CDR2 is FYEKMQ (reference sequence). The CDR3 is made up of 13 amino acids. The germline V and J ends were trimmed by 4 bases and 2 bases, with 9 bases remaining between them. The CDR3 sequence is CASSSTGAYEQYF. CDR3 coding DNA: TGTGCCAGCAGCTCTACGGGGGCCTACGAGCAGTACTTC.

The chain links TRBV9 to TRBJ2-1; 11 bases agree with TRBD2. This CDR3 is 13 amino acids long. The V and J ends lost 6 bases and 6 bases, in that order; junction bases with no gene match: 2. Germline V gene data show CDR1 as SGDLS and CDR2 as YYNGEE. CDR3 region: CASNSGGANEQFF. CDR3 coding DNA: TGTGCCAGCAATAGCGGGGGGGCCAATGAGCAGTTCTTC.

The V call is TRBV4-1, the J call TRBJ2-1, with D possibly matching TRBD2 (6 bases). The CDR3 totals 15 residues. Germline-derived CDR1 and CDR2 are MGHRA and YSYEKL. V was cut by 4 bases and J by 8 bases, with 18 bases left in between. The CDR3 is CASSPSGRGSDEQFF. DNA of the CDR3: TGCGCCAGCAGCCCCTCCGGACGGGGGAGCGATGAGCAGTTCTTC.

The chain carries TRBV29-1 and TRBJ2-3; possibly TRBD1 for D (6 bases). This CDR3 has 13 amino acids. CDR1 is SQVTM, CDR2 ANQGSEA, per germline. The V and J ends lost 7 bases and 3 bases respectively, with 14 bases between them. CDR3 loop: CSARGGFTDTQYF. CDR3 bases: TGCAGCGCCAGGGGCGGGTTTACAGATACGCAGTATTTT.

This clonotype appeared a single time. The chain recombines TRBV4-3 with TRBJ2-5, with 10 bases matching TRBD1. Germline trimming cut 4 bases from V and 5 bases from J; bases unmatched to any gene: 7. CDR1 and CDR2 (germline): LGHNA, YSLEER. This CDR3 spans 15 amino acids. The DNA of the CDR3 is TGCGCCAGCAGCCCTTCGACAGGGGGCGGCGAGACCCAGTACTTC. Its translation is CASSPSTGGGETQYF.

The chain couples TRBV19 to TRBJ1-5; a possible D gene is TRBD1 (5 bases). Germline CDR1 and CDR2: LNHDA and SQIVND (reference sequence). V was shortened by 3 bases and J by 4 bases, with 13 bases between the two germline ends. There are 15 residues in the CDR3. CDR3 sequence reads: CASSIQGENNQPQHF. CDR3 coding DNA: TGTGCCAGTAGTATCCAGGGAGAGAATAATCAGCCCCAGCATTTT.

The rearrangement joins TRBV9 to TRBJ1-1; no firm D call. V lost 0 bases and J lost 0, with 9 bases in between. The CDR3 has 15 amino acids. Per the germline V gene, CDR1 is SGDLS and CDR2 is YYNGEE. CDR3 nucleotides: TGTGCCAGCAGCGTAGGGGGAAGCATGAACACTGAAGCTTTCTTT. Protein: CASSVGGSMNTEAFF.

The J gene is TRBJ1-5, the V gene TRBV30; D is unresolved. V was trimmed by 0 bases and J by 9 bases, leaving 9 bases between them. Looked up from germline, CDR1 is GTSNPN and CDR2 is SVGIG (reference sequence). The CDR3 loop spans 12 amino acids. The CDR3 DNA reads TGTGCCTGGAGTGTAGGTGAGTCGCCCCAGCATTTT. It encodes CAWSVGESPQHF.

This clonotype was seen once. The V and J genes are TRBV14 and TRBJ2-1; 7 bases match TRBD1. The CDR3 spans 15 residues. Germline V lookup: CDR1 SGHDN, CDR2 FVKESK. Trimming at V came to 2 bases and at J to 2 bases, leaving 3 bases not matched to a gene. CDR3 sequence (DNA): TGTGCCAGCAGCCAATGGGGACAGACCTACAATGAGCAGTTCTTC. As protein: CASSQWGQTYNEQFF.

The chain recombines TRBV2 with TRBJ1-5; 10 bases fit TRBD1. The CDR3 covers 18 residues. Germline V gene lookup returns CDR1 SNHLY and CDR2 FYNNEI. J was trimmed by 0 bases and V by 3 bases; bases with no gene match: 8. Here the CDR3 DNA reads TGTGCCAGCAGTGATGTGGGACAGGGGTCGAATAGCAATCAGCCCCAGCATTTT. This codes for CASSDVGQGSNSNQPQHF. The complete variable domain, with remaining parts taken from reference TRBV2 and TRBJ1-5, reads EPEVTQTPSHQVTQMGQEVILRCVPISNHLYFYWYRQILGQKVEFLVSFYNNEISEKSEIFDDQFSVERPDGSNFTLKIRSTKLEDSAMYFCASSDVGQGSNSNQPQHFGDGTRLSIL.

This sequence joins TRBV5-1 and TRBJ2-1; the match to TRBD2 covers 9 bases. The germline V gene encodes CDR1 SGHRS and CDR2 YFSETQ. This CDR3 has 16 amino acids. J lost 4 bases, V lost 4 bases, and 9 bases had no gene match. CDR3 nucleotides: TGCGCCAGCAGCCCGGGGGCTAGCGGGGCTTACAATGAGCAGTTCTTC. Translating it yields CASSPGASGAYNEQFF.